This TCR beta chain is from a study of blood T cell repertoires in COVID-19. Background on the study: Collection of acute and convalescent COVID-19 samples took place in the United States, Italy and Spain. From T cells, B-cell-depleted T cells, or PBMCs came the material, which was cDNA or gDNA.

Original handling: Amplifying reference gene primers gave estimates of nucleated cell counts. Only in-frame clones appear in the TCRdb table, and some are missing; sequencing was by immunoSEQ multiplex PCR. Clone size and V and J calls were adopted from that table, with D and trimming inferred from the DNA. The sample includes under 150,000 clones, 70% to 80% of them seen just once. This clone appeared a single time. The trim removed 4 bases at V and 5 bases at J, leaving 11 bases unmatched. The germline gives CDR1 MNHEY, CDR2 SVGEGT. The CDR3 is 16 residues long. What was sequenced was peripheral blood. The gene calls are TRBV6-2 or TRBV6-3 and TRBJ2-1, with 7 bases fitting TRBD2. This TCR was recovered from a human donor in a cohort sampled during active COVID-19. In DNA form, the CDR3 reads TGTGCCAGCAGTTTCATGTTGGGGGGGGGAAACAATGAGCAGTTCTTC. Amino acids: CASSFMLGGGNNEQFF.